Listed here are 13 T cell receptor beta chains from one sample, sequenced in a study of shared clonotypes between healthy human individuals. The data were produced by immunoSEQ multiplex PCR, yet TCRdb's version contains in-frame clones alone and is incomplete. The data show more than 2 million clones, with 95% seen just once and around 0.13% held by the top ten. Sample: naive CD4+ T cells sorted from blood. Indicated subset: CD45RA+ positively selected. Source of these receptors: a young man in good health.

The chain is built from TRBV14 and TRBJ2-2; 9 bases are a match to TRBD1. The CDR3 covers 16 residues. Germline CDR1 and CDR2: SGHDN and FVKESK. V was clipped by 2 bases and J by 7 bases; unmatched bases: 8. The CDR3 DNA reads as TGTGCCAGCAGCCAACTGGGACAGGGAGGCTTCGGGGAGCTGTTTTTT. Amino acids: CASSQLGQGGFGELFF. Complete variable domain (other parts from reference TRBV14 and TRBJ2-2): EAGVTQFPSHSVIEKGQTVTLRCDPISGHDNLYWYRRVMGKEIKFLLHFVKESKQDESGMPNNRFLAERTGGTYSTLKVQPAELEDSGVYFCASSQLGQGGFGELFFGEGSRLTVL.

The CDR3 DNA reads as TGCGCCAGCAGCAAAGGACAGGGCGTCCAAGAGACCCAGTACTTC. It yields the protein CASSKGQGVQETQYF. This chain joins TRBV5-1 and TRBJ2-5; 8 bases are shared with TRBD1. Germline loops: CDR1 SGHRS, CDR2 YFSETQ. Trimming took 4 bases from V and 1 from J; bases not matched to a gene: 6. The CDR3 runs 15 residues.

This clone was seen just once. The same CDR3 arises from other DNA sequences in this sample as well. The chain couples TRBV19 to TRBJ1-5; 8 bases map to TRBD1. The CDR3 extends over 13 amino acids. Trimming cost V 7 bases and J 4 bases; bases outside gene matches: 3. Germline CDR1 is LNHDA and CDR2 is SQIVND (reference sequence). The CDR3 loop is CASTGQGNQPQHF. The CDR3 region has the DNA TGTGCCAGTACCGGACAGGGTAATCAGCCCCAGCATTTT.

A note on this clone: The sample has other DNA sequences that encode this CDR3 too. The chain combines TRBV18 with TRBJ2-3; tentative D call: TRBD1 (6 bases). V was trimmed by 3 bases and J by 0 bases, leaving 13 bases between them. CDR3 size: 16 residues. Germline lookup yields CDR1 KGHSH and CDR2 LQKENI. In DNA form, the CDR3 reads TGTGCCAGCTCACCGCTGACAGGTTCTAGCACAGATACGCAGTATTTT. Translating gives CASSPLTGSSTDTQYF. Looking up the rest from reference TRBV18 and TRBJ2-3 gives the full variable domain: NAGVMQNPRHLVRRRGQEARLRCSPMKGHSHVYWYRQLPEEGLKFMVYLQKENIIDESGMPKERFSAEFPKEGPSILRIQQVVRGDSAAYFCASSPLTGSSTDTQYFGPGTRLTVL.

A remark on this clone: Other nucleotide sequences from this sample produce the same CDR3. The rearrangement links TRBV9 to TRBJ2-7, with no clear D. V dropped 2 bases and J dropped 2 bases, with 8 bases sitting between them. From germline, CDR1 is SGDLS and CDR2 YYNGEE. CDR3 size: 13 residues. Here the CDR3 reads CASSVGPTYEQYF. As DNA, the CDR3 is TGTGCCAGCAGCGTGGGCCCCACCTACGAGCAGTACTTC.

CDR3 DNA sequence: TGTGCCAGCAGCGAAGTTGGCTACGCAGATACGCAGTATTTT. Amino acid sequence: CASSEVGYADTQYF. The V call is TRBV27, the J call TRBJ2-3, with unresolved D. CDR1 MNHEY and CDR2 SMNVEV come from the germline V gene (reference sequence). With 6 bases removed from V and 4 bases from J, the gap between germline ends came to 14 bases. This CDR3 comprises 14 residues.

The table lists this clone with a count of one. The V call is TRBV12-5, the J call TRBJ2-1; D might be TRBD2 (6 bases). The V and J ends lost 4 bases and 5 bases respectively, with 9 bases between them. The CDR3 is 13 residues long. The germline gives CDR1 LGHNT, CDR2 FRNRAP. CDR3 region: CASGWREDNEQFF. In DNA, the CDR3 is TGTGCTAGTGGTTGGCGGGAAGACAATGAGCAGTTCTTC.

The chain uses TRBV10-3 and TRBJ2-7, with 7 bases lining up with TRBD1. The CDR3 is 15 amino acids. V was clipped by 1 base and J by 2 bases; unmatched bases: 5. Germline values: CDR1 ENHRY, CDR2 SYGVKD. Here the CDR3 reads CAISEFEGTAYEQYF. The DNA of the CDR3 is TGTGCCATCAGTGAGTTTGAAGGGACAGCCTACGAGCAGTACTTC.

The genes are TRBV6-6 and TRBJ2-3; tentatively, D is TRBD2 (5 bases). This CDR3 comprises 14 residues. CDR1 is MNHNY and CDR2 is SVGAGI in the germline V gene (reference sequence). Trimming stripped 2 bases from V and 4 bases from J, with 10 bases between. The CDR3 is CASSYVGEADTQYF. The CDR3 nucleotides read TGTGCCAGCAGTTACGTGGGAGAGGCAGATACGCAGTATTTT.

V and J are TRBV18 and TRBJ2-5; TRBD2 agrees at 12 bases. CDR3 length: 16 residues. Germline CDR1 and CDR2: KGHSH and LQKENI. The trim removed 4 bases at V and 5 bases at J, leaving 8 bases unmatched. CDR3 sequence (DNA): TGTGCCAGCTCACAACTGACTAGCGGGAGCGAGGAGACCCAGTACTTC. Translation gives CASSQLTSGSEETQYF.

The V gene is TRBV6-5, the J gene TRBJ2-7; 7 bases are a match to TRBD2. The CDR3 loop spans 15 amino acids. The germline CDR1 and CDR2 sequences are MNHEY and SVGAGI. The ends lost 0 bases at V and 2 bases at J; junction bases unmatched: 4. The CDR3 DNA reads TGTGCCAGCAGTTACTCGTCGCTAGCGGCCTACGAGCAGTACTTC. Translating it yields CASSYSSLAAYEQYF.

The genes are TRBV7-2 and TRBJ1-6, with 9 bases that match TRBD1. The CDR3 consists of 15 residues. V lost 4 bases to trimming and J lost 5 bases; unmatched junction nucleotides: 3. Germline CDR1 reads SGHTA; CDR2 reads FQGNSA. DNA for the CDR3: TGTGCCAGCAGCTCCGACAGGGGGAATAATTCACCCCTCCACTTT. Its protein is CASSSDRGNNSPLHF.

CDR3 sequence: CASNPTGTGTEAFF. DNA for the CDR3: TGTGCCAGCAATCCGACAGGGACGGGCACTGAAGCTTTCTTT. The chain carries TRBV2 and TRBJ1-1; 7 nucleotides line up with TRBD1. This CDR3 region has 14 residues. Trimming took 7 bases from V and 4 from J; bases not matched to a gene: 9. Germline lookup yields CDR1 SNHLY and CDR2 FYNNEI. Together with reference TRBV2 and TRBJ1-1, the CDR3 gives the full variable domain: EPEVTQTPSHQVTQMGQEVILRCVPISNHLYFYWYRQILGQKVEFLVSFYNNEISEKSEIFDDQFSVERPDGSNFTLKIRSTKLEDSAMYFCASNPTGTGTEAFFGQGTRLTVV.